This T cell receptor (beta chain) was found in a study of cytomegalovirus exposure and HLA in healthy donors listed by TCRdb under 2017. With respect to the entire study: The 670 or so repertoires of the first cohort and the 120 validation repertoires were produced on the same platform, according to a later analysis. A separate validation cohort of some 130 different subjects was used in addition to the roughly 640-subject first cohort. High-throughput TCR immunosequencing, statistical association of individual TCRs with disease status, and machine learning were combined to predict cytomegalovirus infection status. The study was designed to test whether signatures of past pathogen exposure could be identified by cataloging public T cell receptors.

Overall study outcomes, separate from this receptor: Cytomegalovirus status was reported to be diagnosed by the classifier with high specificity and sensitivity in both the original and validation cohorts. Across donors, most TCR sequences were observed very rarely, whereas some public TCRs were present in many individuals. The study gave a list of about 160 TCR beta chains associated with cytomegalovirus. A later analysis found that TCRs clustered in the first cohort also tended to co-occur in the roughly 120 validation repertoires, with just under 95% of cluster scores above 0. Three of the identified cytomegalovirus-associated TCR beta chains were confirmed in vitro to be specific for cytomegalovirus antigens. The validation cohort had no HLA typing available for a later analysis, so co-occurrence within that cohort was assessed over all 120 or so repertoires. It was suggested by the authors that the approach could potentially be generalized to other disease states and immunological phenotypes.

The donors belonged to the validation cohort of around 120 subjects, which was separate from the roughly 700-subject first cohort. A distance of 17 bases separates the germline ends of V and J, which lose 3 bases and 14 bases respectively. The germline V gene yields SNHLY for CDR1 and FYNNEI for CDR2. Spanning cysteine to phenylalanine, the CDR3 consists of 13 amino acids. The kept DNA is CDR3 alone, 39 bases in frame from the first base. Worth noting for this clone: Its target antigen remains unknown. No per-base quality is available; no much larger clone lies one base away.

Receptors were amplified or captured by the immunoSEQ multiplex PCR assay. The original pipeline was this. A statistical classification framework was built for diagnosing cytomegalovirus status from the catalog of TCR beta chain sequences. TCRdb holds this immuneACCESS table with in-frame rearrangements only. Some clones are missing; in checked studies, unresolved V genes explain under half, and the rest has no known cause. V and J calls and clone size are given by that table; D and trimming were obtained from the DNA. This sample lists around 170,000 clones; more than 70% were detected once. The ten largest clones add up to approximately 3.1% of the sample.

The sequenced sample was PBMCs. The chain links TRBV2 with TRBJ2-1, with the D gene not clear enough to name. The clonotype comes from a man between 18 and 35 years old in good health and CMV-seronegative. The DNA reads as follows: TGTGCCAGCAGTGACCTTCCTACAGCTTCGGAGTTCTTC. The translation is CASSDLPTASEFF.